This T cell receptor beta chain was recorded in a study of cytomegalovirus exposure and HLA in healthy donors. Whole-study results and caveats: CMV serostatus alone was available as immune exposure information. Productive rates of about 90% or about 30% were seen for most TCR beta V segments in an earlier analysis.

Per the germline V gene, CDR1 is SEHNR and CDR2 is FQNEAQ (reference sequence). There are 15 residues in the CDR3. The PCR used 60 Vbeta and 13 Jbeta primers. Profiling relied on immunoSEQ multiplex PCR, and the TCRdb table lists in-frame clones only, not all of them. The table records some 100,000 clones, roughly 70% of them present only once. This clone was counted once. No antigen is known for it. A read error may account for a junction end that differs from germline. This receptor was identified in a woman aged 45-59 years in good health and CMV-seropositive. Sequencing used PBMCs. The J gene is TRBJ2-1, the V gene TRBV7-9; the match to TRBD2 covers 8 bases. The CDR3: CSSTIAGQGADEQFF. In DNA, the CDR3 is TGTTCCAGCACCATAGCGGGACAAGGTGCGGATGAGCAGTTCTTC.